Each of the 8 T cell receptor beta chains below was sequenced from the same sample in a study of cytomegalovirus exposure and HLA in healthy donors. This PCR relied on a set of 60 Vbeta primers and 13 Jbeta primers. Profiling relied on immunoSEQ multiplex PCR, and the TCRdb table lists in-frame clones only, not all of them. Found here are about 70,000 clones, roughly 80% of them singletons; the top ten hold 2.5% to 3.5%. The specimen was PBMCs. All receptors come from a girl aged 5 to 17 in good health and CMV-seropositive.

The chain has TRBV18 and TRBJ1-2, with D perhaps TRBD1 (6 bases). CDR3 size: 14 residues. Trimming took 6 bases from V and 3 from J, leaving 14 bases between them. Germline CDR1 and CDR2: KGHSH and LQKENI. In DNA, the CDR3 is TGTGCCAGCTCTCCCGGACAGAATTACTATGGCTACACCTTC. Amino acid sequence: CASSPGQNYYGYTF.

The CDR3 sequence is CASSPGTIYGYTF. CDR3 nucleotide sequence: TGTGCCAGCAGCCCAGGGACTATTTATGGCTACACCTTC. The rearrangement uses TRBV6-5 and TRBJ1-2; D is possibly TRBD1 (5 bases). Trimming stripped 6 bases from V and 5 bases from J, with 13 bases between. CDR1 MNHEY and CDR2 SVGAGI come from the germline V gene. The CDR3 extends over 13 amino acids.

The chain carries TRBV30 and TRBJ2-5; 13 positions match TRBD2. The CDR3 length is 15 residues. The J segment lost 3 bases and the V segment lost 4 bases, leaving 5 bases of the junction unmatched. Germline V gene data show CDR1 as GTSNPN and CDR2 as SVGIG (reference sequence). The CDR3 sequence is CAWNPGLAGKETQYF. The DNA of the CDR3 is TGTGCCTGGAATCCGGGACTAGCGGGGAAAGAGACCCAGTACTTC.

The J gene is TRBJ2-4, the V gene TRBV6-6; 7 bases line up with TRBD2. The germline V gene has CDR1 MNHNY and CDR2 SVGAGI (reference sequence). The length of the CDR3 is 15 residues. V lost 0 bases, J lost 7 bases, and 6 bases stayed unmatched. CDR3 in amino acids: CASSYSTSRTNIQYF. In DNA, the CDR3 is TGTGCCAGCAGTTACTCGACTAGCAGGACTAACATTCAGTACTTC.

The table lists this clone with a few counts. This chain uses TRBV19 with TRBJ1-4; D perhaps matches TRBD1 (5 bases). Trimming took off 3 bases at V and 5 bases at J, with 13 bases between the two ends. This CDR3 is 15 amino acids long. From germline, CDR1 is LNHDA and CDR2 SQIVND (reference sequence). This chain's CDR3 is CASSIRDGGNEKLFF. The DNA of the CDR3 is TGTGCCAGTAGTATTCGGGACGGAGGGAATGAAAAACTGTTTTTT.

This clone was detected only a few times. This chain joins TRBV10-3 and TRBJ2-7; tentative D call: TRBD2 (6 bases). The germline CDR1 and CDR2 sequences are ENHRY and SYGVKD. The CDR3 consists of 16 residues. V was clipped by 3 bases and J by 3 bases, with 18 bases between them. Here the CDR3 reads CAISDHAGTLNYEQYF. The CDR3 coding sequence is TGTGCCATCAGTGACCATGCCGGGACTCTCAACTACGAGCAGTACTTC.

In its sample, this clone was seen once. The CDR3 is CASSLTGPGYTF. CDR3 bases: TGTGCCAGCAGTCTGACAGGGCCTGGCTACACCTTC. The rearrangement joins TRBV28 to TRBJ1-2; 7 nucleotides match TRBD1. Germline lookup yields CDR1 MDHEN and CDR2 SYDVKM. The CDR3 length is 12 residues. V was pared by 5 bases and J by 7 bases, with 4 bases of the junction left unmatched.

The rearrangement links TRBV30 to TRBJ2-2; D is unresolved. CDR3 length equals 13 residues. CDR1 is GTSNPN, CDR2 SVGIG, per germline (reference sequence). The V gene lost 7 bases and the J gene lost 4 bases, with 13 bases spanning the gap. The CDR3 loop reads CALKLYFTGELFF. CDR3 coding DNA: TGTGCCTTAAAATTGTATTTCACCGGGGAGCTGTTTTTT. The full variable domain, rest sourced from reference TRBV30 and TRBJ2-2, is SQTIHQWPATLVQPVGSPLSLECTVEGTSNPNLYWYRQAAGRGLQLLFYSVGIGQISSEVPQNLSASRPQDRQFILSSKKLLLSDSGFYLCALKLYFTGELFFGEGSRLTVL.